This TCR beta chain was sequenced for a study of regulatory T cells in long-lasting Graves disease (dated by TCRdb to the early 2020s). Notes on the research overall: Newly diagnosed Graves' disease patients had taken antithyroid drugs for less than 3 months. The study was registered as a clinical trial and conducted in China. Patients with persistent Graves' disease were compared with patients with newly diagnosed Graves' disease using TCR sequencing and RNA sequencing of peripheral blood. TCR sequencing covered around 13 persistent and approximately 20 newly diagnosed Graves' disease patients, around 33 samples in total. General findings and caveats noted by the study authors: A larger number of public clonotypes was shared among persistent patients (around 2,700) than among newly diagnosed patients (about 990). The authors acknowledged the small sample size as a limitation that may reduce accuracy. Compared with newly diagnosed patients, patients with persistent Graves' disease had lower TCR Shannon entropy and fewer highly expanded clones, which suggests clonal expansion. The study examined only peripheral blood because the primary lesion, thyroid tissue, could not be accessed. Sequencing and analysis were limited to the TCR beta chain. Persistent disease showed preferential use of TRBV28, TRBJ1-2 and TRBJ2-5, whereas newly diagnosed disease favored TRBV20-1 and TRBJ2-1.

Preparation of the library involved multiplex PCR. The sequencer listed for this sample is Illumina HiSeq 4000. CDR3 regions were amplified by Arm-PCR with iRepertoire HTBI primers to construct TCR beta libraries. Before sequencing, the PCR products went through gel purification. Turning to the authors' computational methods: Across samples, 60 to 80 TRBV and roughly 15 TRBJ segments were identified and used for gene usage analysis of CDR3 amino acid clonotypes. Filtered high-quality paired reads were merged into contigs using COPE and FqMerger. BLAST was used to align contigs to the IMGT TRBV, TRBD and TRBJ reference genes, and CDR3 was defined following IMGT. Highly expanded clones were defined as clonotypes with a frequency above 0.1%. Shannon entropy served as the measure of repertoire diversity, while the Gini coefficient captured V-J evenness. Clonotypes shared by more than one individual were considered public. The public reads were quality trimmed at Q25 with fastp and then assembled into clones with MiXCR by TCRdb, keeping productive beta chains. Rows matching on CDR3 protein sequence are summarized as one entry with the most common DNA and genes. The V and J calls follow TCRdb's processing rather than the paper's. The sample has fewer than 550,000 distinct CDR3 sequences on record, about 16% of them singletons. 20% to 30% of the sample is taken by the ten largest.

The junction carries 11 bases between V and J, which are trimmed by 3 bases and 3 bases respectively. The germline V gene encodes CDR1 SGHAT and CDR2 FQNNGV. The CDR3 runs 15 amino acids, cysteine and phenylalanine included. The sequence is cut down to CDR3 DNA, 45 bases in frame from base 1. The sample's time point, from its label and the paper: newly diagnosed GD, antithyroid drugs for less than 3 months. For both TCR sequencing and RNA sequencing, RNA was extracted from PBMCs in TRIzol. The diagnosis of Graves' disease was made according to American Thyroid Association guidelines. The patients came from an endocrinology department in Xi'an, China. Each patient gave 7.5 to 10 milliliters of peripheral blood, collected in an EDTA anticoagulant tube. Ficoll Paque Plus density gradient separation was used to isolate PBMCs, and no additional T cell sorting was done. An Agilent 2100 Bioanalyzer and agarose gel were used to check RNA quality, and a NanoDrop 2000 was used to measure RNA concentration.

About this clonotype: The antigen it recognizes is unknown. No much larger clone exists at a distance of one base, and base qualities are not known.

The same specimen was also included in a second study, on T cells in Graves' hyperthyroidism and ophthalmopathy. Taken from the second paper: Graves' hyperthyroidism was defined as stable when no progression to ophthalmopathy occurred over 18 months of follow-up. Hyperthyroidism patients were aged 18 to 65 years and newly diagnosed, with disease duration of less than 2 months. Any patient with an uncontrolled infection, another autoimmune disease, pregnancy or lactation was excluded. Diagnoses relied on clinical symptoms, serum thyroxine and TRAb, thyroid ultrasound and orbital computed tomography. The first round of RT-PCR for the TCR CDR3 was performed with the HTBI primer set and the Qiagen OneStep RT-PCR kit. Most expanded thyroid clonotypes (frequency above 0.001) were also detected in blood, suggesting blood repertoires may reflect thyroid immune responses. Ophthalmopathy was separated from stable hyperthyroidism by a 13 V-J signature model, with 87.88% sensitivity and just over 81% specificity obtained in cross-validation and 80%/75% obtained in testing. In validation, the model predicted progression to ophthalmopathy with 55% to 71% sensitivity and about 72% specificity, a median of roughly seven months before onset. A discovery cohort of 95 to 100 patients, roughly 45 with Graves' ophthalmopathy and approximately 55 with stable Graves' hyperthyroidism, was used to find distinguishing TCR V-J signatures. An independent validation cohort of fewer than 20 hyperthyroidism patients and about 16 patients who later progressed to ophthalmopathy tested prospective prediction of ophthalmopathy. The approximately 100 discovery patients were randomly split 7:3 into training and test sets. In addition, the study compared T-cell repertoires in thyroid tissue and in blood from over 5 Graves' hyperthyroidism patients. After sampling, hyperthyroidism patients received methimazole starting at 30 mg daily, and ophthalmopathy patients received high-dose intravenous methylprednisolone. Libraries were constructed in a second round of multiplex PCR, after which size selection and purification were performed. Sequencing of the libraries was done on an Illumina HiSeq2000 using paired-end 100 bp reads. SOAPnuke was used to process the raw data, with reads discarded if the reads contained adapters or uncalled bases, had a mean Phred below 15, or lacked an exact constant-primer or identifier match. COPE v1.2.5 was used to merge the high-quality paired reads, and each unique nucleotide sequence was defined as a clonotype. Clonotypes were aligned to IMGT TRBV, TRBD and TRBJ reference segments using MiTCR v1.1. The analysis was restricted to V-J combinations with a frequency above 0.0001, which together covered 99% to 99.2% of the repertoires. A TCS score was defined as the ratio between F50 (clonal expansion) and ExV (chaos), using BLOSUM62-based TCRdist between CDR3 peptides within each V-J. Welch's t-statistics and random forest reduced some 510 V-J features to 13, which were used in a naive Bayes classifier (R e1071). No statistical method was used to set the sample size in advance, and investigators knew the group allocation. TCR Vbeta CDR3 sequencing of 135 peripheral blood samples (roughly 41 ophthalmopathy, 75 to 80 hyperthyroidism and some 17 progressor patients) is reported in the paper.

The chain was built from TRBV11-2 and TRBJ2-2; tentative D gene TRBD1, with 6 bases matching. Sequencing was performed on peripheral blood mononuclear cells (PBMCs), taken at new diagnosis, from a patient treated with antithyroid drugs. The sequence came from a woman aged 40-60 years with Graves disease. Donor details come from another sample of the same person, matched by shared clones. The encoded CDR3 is CASSFGNRDTGELFF. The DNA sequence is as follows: TGTGCCAGCAGCTTCGGTAACAGGGACACCGGGGAGCTGTTTTTT.